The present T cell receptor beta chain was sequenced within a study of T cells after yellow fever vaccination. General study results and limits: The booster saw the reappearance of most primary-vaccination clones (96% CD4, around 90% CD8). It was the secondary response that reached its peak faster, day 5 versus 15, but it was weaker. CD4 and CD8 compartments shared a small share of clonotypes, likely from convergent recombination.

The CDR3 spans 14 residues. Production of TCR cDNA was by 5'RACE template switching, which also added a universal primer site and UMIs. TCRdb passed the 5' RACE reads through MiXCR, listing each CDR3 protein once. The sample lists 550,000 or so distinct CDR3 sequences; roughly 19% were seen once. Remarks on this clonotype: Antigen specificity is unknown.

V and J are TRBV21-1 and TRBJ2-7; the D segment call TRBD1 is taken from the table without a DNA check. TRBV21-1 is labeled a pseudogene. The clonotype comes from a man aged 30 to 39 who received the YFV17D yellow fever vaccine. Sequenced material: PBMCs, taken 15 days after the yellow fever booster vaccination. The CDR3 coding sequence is TGTGCCAGCAGCAGAGGGAGACAGGTCTACGAGCAGTACTTC. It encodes CASSRGRQVYEQYF.